This entry is about one T cell receptor (beta chain). Germline V gene lookup returns CDR1 MDHEN and CDR2 SYDVKM. There are 14 residues in the CDR3. Trimming stripped 2 bases from V and 0 bases from J, with 4 bases between. These data come from a study of blood T cell repertoires in COVID-19. Across the study: Spain, Italy and the United States supplied samples that represented acute and convalescent COVID-19.

Per the original data handling: Amplification of reference gene primers provided the estimated nucleated cell counts. TCRdb's copy holds only in-frame clones and misses some; the assay was immunoSEQ multiplex PCR. That table is the source of V, J and clone size, and D and trimming were worked out from the DNA. The data contain about 73,000 clones, 65% to 85% of them singletons. Input material: peripheral blood. This chain connects TRBV28 to TRBJ1-4; D remains ambiguous. The clonotype originates from an elderly man with active or convalescent COVID-19. DNA of the CDR3: TGTGCCAGCAGTTTACGGGCAACTAATGAAAAACTGTTTTTT. The encoded protein is CASSLRATNEKLFF.